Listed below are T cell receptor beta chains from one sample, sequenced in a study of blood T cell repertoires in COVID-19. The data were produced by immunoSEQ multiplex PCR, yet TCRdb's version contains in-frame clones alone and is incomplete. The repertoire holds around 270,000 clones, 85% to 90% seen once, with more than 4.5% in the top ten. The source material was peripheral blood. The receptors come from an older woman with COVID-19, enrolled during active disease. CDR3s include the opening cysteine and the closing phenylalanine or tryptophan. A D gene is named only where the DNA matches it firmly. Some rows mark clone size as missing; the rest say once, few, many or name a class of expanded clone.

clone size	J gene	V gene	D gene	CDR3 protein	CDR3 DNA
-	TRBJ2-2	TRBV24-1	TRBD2	CATSTLGLAGVGTGELFF	TGTGCCACCAGCACGCTGGGACTAGCGGGAGTCGGCACCGGGGAGCTGTTTTTT
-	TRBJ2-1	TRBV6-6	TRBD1	CASSPGQGAASGRGGEQFF	TGTGCCAGCAGTCCGGGACAGGGGGCGGCTAGCGGGAGAGGAGGTGAGCAGTTCTTC
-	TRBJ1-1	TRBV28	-	CASSFGGVNTEAFF	TGTGCCAGCAGTTTCGGGGGGGTGAACACTGAAGCTTTCTTT
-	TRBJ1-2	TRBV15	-	CATSRGQGFYGYTF	TGTGCCACCAGCAGAGGCCAGGGGTTCTATGGCTACACCTTC
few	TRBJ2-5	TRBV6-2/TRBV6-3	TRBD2	CASSQVGGGETQYF	TGTGCCAGCAGCCAAGTGGGCGGGGGAGAGACCCAGTACTTC
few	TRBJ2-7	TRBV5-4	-	CASSLFGSYEQYF	TGTGCCAGCAGCTTATTTGGCAGCTACGAGCAGTACTTC
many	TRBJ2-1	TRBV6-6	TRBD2	CASSSPAGGQFF	TGTGCCAGCAGTTCCCCAGCGGGAGGGCAGTTCTTC
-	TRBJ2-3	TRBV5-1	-	CASSLGVRQTVEYF	TGCGCCAGCAGCTTAGGTGTCAGGCAAACCGTGGAGTATTTT
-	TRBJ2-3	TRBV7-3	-	CASSLSGSTDTQYF	TGTGCCAGCAGCTTATCCGGGAGCACAGATACGCAGTATTTT
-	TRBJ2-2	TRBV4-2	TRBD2	CASSQAAGGTGELFF	TGTGCCAGCAGCCAAGCAGCGGGGGGCACCGGGGAGCTGTTTTTT
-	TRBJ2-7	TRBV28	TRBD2	CAIREASGRYEQYF	TGTGCCATCAGGGAGGCTAGCGGGAGATACGAGCAGTACTTC
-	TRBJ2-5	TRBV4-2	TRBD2	CASSHGGAGEQETQYF	TGTGCCAGCAGCCACGGGGGGGCGGGAGAACAAGAGACCCAGTACTTC
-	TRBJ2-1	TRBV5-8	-	CASTESDTSYNEQFF	TGTGCCAGCACCGAATCAGATACCTCCTACAATGAGCAGTTCTTC
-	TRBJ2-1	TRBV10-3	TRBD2	CAIGAGGRASNEQFF	TGTGCCATCGGGGCCGGCGGGAGGGCCTCTAATGAGCAGTTCTTC
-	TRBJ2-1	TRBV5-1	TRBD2	CASSLDRAGGFNEQFF	TGCGCCAGCAGCTTGGATCGGGCGGGAGGGTTCAATGAGCAGTTCTTC
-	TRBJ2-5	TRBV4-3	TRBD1	CASSHLGEGQGGTQYF	TGCGCCAGCAGCCACCTCGGGGAGGGACAGGGGGGGACCCAGTACTTC
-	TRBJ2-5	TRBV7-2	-	CASSYSGRRGETQYF	TGTGCCAGCAGCTACTCAGGGCGGAGAGGAGAGACCCAGTACTTC
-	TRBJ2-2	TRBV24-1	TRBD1	CATGQGVGELFF	TGTGCCACAGGACAGGGAGTCGGGGAGCTGTTTTTT
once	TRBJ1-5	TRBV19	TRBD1	CASSITGEDNQPQHF	TGTGCCAGTAGTATAACAGGGGAGGACAATCAGCCCCAGCATTTT
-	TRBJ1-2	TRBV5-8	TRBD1	CASSRTGSGYTF	TGTGCCAGCAGCCGGACAGGGAGTGGCTACACCTTC
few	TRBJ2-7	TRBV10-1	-	CASSGLSKGFPYEQYF	TGCGCCAGCAGTGGTTTAAGTAAGGGGTTCCCCTACGAGCAGTACTTC
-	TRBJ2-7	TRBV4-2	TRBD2	CASSQVGGRGYEQYF	TGTGCCAGCAGCCAAGTAGGCGGGAGAGGGTACGAGCAGTACTTC
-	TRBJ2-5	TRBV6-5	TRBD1	CASSGDSGRWETQYF	TGTGCCAGCAGCGGGGACAGTGGACGGTGGGAGACCCAGTACTTC
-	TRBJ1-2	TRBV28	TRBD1	CASRESGTGVGYTF	TGTGCCAGCAGGGAGTCGGGGACAGGGGTAGGCTACACCTTC
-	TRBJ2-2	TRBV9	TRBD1	CASSAGQGANTGELFF	TGTGCCAGCAGCGCCGGACAGGGGGCTAATACCGGGGAGCTGTTTTTT
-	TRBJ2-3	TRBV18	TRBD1	CASSPGQGGSTDTQYF	TGTGCCAGCTCACCCGGACAGGGCGGGAGCACAGATACGCAGTATTTT
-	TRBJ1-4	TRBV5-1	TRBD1	CASSARTGGSEKLFF	TGCGCCAGCAGCGCCCGGACAGGGGGGAGTGAAAAACTGTTTTTT
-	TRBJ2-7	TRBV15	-	CATSRVSFYEQYF	TGTGCCACCAGCAGAGTATCCTTCTACGAGCAGTACTTC
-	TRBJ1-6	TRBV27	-	CASSLRASGSPLHF	TGTGCCAGCAGTTTGCGAGCCTCGGGTTCACCCCTCCACTTT
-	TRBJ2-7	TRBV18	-	CASSDSSYEQYF	TGTGCCAGCTCGGACAGCTCCTACGAGCAGTACTTC
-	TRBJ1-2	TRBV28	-	CASSLSGANYGYTF	TGTGCCAGCAGTTTATCTGGGGCCAACTATGGCTACACCTTC
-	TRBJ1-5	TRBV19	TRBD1	CASSPQGVSNQPQHF	TGTGCCAGTAGTCCTCAGGGGGTGAGCAATCAGCCCCAGCATTTT
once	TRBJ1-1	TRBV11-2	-	CASSLGRSEAFF	TGTGCCAGCAGCTTAGGAAGAAGCGAAGCTTTCTTT
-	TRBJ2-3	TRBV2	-	CASSGSFTDTQYF	TGTGCCAGCAGTGGTTCTTTCACAGATACGCAGTATTTT
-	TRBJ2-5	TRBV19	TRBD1	CASSIWTGTGGGETQYF	TGTGCCAGTAGTATCTGGACCGGGACAGGGGGCGGAGAGACCCAGTACTTC
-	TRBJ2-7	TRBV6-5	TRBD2	CASRGPSGRSYEQYF	TGTGCCAGCAGGGGTCCTAGCGGGAGGTCCTACGAGCAGTACTTC
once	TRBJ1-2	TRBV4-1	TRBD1	CASSQEQGLNYGYTF	TGCGCCAGCAGCCAAGAACAGGGGCTTAACTATGGCTACACCTTC
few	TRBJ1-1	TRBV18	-	CASSPGREGTEAFF	TGTGCCAGCTCACCCGGGAGGGAAGGCACTGAAGCTTTCTTT